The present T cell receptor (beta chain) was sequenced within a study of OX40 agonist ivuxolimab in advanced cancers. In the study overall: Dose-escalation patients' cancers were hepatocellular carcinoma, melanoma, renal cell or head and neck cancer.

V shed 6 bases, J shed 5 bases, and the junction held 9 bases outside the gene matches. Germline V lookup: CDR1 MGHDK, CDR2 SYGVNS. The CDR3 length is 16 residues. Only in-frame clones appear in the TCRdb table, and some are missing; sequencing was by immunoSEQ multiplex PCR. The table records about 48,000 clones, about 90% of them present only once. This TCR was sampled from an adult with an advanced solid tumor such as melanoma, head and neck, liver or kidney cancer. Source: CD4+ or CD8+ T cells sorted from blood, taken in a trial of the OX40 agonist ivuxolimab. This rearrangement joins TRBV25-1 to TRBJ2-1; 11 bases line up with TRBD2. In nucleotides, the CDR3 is TGTGCCAGCAGGGGTATTAGCGGGGGGGCTGACAATGAGCAGTTCTTC. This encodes CASRGISGGADNEQFF.